One sample yielded the 11 T cell receptor beta chains listed below, sequenced in a study of T cell repertoires in cytomegalovirus infection. In TCRdb, the reads were re-called with MiXCR into one record per CDR3 protein. The sample carries around 430,000 distinct CDR3 sequences, about 44% recorded once. These receptors' antigens are unknown. Source: cultured PBMCs, taken from culture after CMV antigen stimulation. All receptors derive from a human donor in good health (CMV status not recorded). Some clones in this sample may be carry-over from other donors' samples.

The rearrangement uses TRBV9 and TRBJ1-2; D not resolved. The CDR3 spans 16 residues. The germline CDR1 and CDR2 sequences are SGDLS and YYNGEE. V shed 0 bases and J shed 4 bases, with 16 bases lying between them. The CDR3 sequence is CASSVGAFRSSYGYTF. In DNA form, the CDR3 reads TGTGCCAGCAGCGTAGGGGCCTTTAGGTCATCCTATGGCTACACCTTC.

As regards this clonotype: The junction shows a germline mismatch at one end, possibly a read error. This sequence joins TRBV11-2 and TRBJ2-1; D not certain. Per the germline V gene, CDR1 is SGHAT and CDR2 is FQNNGV. The length of the CDR3 is 11 residues. This chain's CDR3 is CASSSVHFVVF. CDR3 bases: TGTGCCAGCAGCTCGGTCCATTTTGTCGTCTTC.

The chain's CDR3 is CASHRDGYNSPLHF. In DNA, the CDR3 is TGTGCCAGTCACCGGGACGGCTATAATTCACCCCTCCACTTT. The J gene is TRBJ1-6, the V gene TRBV6-1; D perhaps matches TRBD1 (5 bases). The V and J ends lost 9 bases and 3 bases respectively, with 12 bases between them. Germline lookup yields CDR1 MNHNS and CDR2 SASEGT. CDR3 length: 14 amino acids.

This clonotype has just a few counts. The chain has TRBV7-9 and TRBJ2-7; unclear D gene. This CDR3 has 15 amino acids. Germline CDR1 SEHNR, CDR2 FQNEAQ (reference sequence). The germline V and J ends were trimmed by 3 bases and 2 bases, with 14 bases remaining between them. In DNA form, the CDR3 reads TGTGCCAGCAGCTTGGCCAACCTCCAACCCTACGAGCAGTACTTC. Translated, it gives CASSLANLQPYEQYF.

This clonotype was seen once. The chain combines TRBV5-1 with TRBJ2-5; 10 bases agree with TRBD2. Trimming at V came to 4 bases and at J to 1 base, leaving 1 base not matched to a gene. Germline CDR1 is SGHRS and CDR2 is YFSETQ. This CDR3 has 14 amino acids. The CDR3 loop reads CASSVAGGQETQYF. The CDR3 region has the DNA TGCGCCAGCAGCGTAGCGGGGGGCCAAGAGACCCAGTACTTC.

The chain has TRBV7-9 and TRBJ1-6, with TRBD1 as a possible D gene (6 bases). CDR1 is SEHNR, CDR2 FQNEAQ, per germline (reference sequence). V was pared by 5 bases and J by 9 bases, with 17 bases between. The CDR3 loop spans 15 amino acids. CDR3 in DNA: TGTGCCAGCAGCCCAGGGGACACCGGCGGTTCACCCCTCCACTTT. Its translation is CASSPGDTGGSPLHF.

This clonotype is a singleton in its sample. This sequence joins TRBV27 and TRBJ1-1; D is uncertain. The CDR3 totals 12 residues. Germline values: CDR1 MNHEY, CDR2 SMNVEV (reference sequence). V lost 5 bases, J lost 7 bases, and 11 bases lay in between. The CDR3 bases are TGTGCCAGCAGTCCCCGGGGAAATGAAGCTTTCTTT. This sequence encodes CASSPRGNEAFF.

This clonotype was counted between two and nine times. This chain joins TRBV20-1 and TRBJ2-7, with 7 bases fitting TRBD2. The V and J ends lost 4 bases and 0 bases, in that order; junction bases with no gene match: 9. CDR1 DFQATT and CDR2 SNEGSKA come from the germline V gene (reference sequence). CDR3 length: 15 amino acids. CDR3 protein: CSATDLAGSSYEQYF. The DNA for the CDR3 is TGCAGTGCTACGGACTTAGCGGGCAGCTCCTACGAGCAGTACTTC.

This chain uses TRBV11-3 with TRBJ2-2, with D perhaps being TRBD1 or TRBD2 (5 bases each). Germline-derived CDR1 and CDR2 are SGHNT and YENEEA. Trimming shortened V by 4 bases and J by 7 bases, and 7 bases separated the two germline ends. The CDR3 sequence is 12 residues long. CDR3 protein: CASSWDRGELFF. In nucleotides, the CDR3 is TGTGCCAGCAGCTGGGACCGCGGGGAGCTGTTTTTT.

This clonotype was seen more than once but under ten times. This rearrangement joins TRBV7-6 to TRBJ2-3; D remains ambiguous. Trimming shortened V by 5 bases and J by 3 bases, and 15 bases separated the two germline ends. Per germline, CDR1 SGHVS and CDR2 FNYEAQ. The CDR3 spans 15 residues. As DNA, the CDR3 is TGTGCCAGCAGCCAACCCACCGACGGGACAGATACGCAGTATTTT. Protein: CASSQPTDGTDTQYF.

This chain joins TRBV10-3 and TRBJ1-6; perhaps TRBD1 as D (6 bases). V shed 10 bases and J shed 10 bases, with 23 bases lying between them. From germline, CDR1 is ENHRY and CDR2 SYGVKD. This CDR3 has 15 residues. The CDR3 protein is CATHQPGAPRSPLHF. DNA for the CDR3: TGTGCCACCCACCAACCAGGGGCGCCCCGGTCACCCCTCCACTTT.